These 26 T cell receptor beta chains came from one sample sequenced in a study of T-cell memory formation after mild COVID-19. One entry per CDR3 protein, called by TCRdb with MiXCR from the 5' RACE reads. The sample has nearly 110,000 distinct CDR3 sequences, around an eighth seen once. The sample consisted of PBMCs or a T cell subset sorted from them (not recorded which). All receptors come from an adult woman who had mild COVID-19 (a few samples of this study predate the infection). Cell type and time point are not known.

This chain joins TRBV7-8 and TRBJ1-2, with D hard to call. Germline V gene sequence: CDR1 SGHVS, CDR2 FQNEAQ. Trimming pared 1 base from V and 2 bases from J, leaving 2 bases between. The CDR3 loop spans 12 amino acids. CDR3 loop: CASSLDNYGYTF. The CDR3 nucleotides are TGTGCCAGCAGCTTAGACAACTATGGCTACACCTTC.

The chain's CDR3 is CASSLPPSRGYNSPLHF. The DNA for the CDR3 is TGTGCCAGCAGCCTCCCTCCAAGTCGGGGTTATAATTCACCCCTCCACTTT. The chain employs TRBV7-2 and TRBJ1-6; D unclear. Trimming removed 5 bases from V and 4 bases from J, with 18 bases in between. Germline assignment: CDR1 SGHTA and CDR2 FQGNSA. The CDR3 is 17 residues long.

The chain uses TRBV6-2 or TRBV6-3 and TRBJ2-7, with 11 bases matching TRBD2. The germline V gene encodes CDR1 MNHEY and CDR2 SVGEGT. This CDR3 is 14 amino acids long. V shed 6 bases and J 6 bases; nucleotides not matched to a gene: 7. CDR3 loop: CASRLAGGPFEQYF. The CDR3 nucleotides are TGTGCCAGCAGGTTAGCGGGAGGGCCCTTCGAGCAGTACTTC.

The chain combines TRBV9 with TRBJ2-7; the match to TRBD2 covers 9 bases. CDR1 is SGDLS and CDR2 is YYNGEE in the germline V gene. The V gene end was trimmed by 2 bases and the J gene end by 3 bases; junction bases not matched to a gene: 3. This CDR3 has 14 residues. CDR3 coding DNA: TGTGCCAGCAGCGTGGCGGGAGGGGGCTACGAGCAGTACTTC. Translation gives CASSVAGGGYEQYF.

The rearrangement links TRBV6-6 to TRBJ2-7; 10 bases agree with TRBD1. This CDR3 region has 14 residues. Germline loops: CDR1 MNHNY, CDR2 SVGAGI (reference sequence). The trim removed 3 bases at V and 5 bases at J, leaving 4 bases unmatched. This chain's CDR3 is CASSYLGTGDEQYF. In DNA form, the CDR3 reads TGTGCCAGCAGTTATCTCGGGACAGGGGACGAGCAGTACTTC.

The chain uses TRBV25-1 and TRBJ1-1, with D perhaps TRBD1 (6 bases). The CDR3 spans 13 residues. V was shortened by 6 bases and J by 6 bases, with 14 bases between the two germline ends. CDR1 and CDR2 from the germline V gene are MGHDK and SYGVNS. This CDR3 is CASRLGGSPEAFF. CDR3 coding DNA: TGTGCCAGCAGGCTAGGGGGTAGTCCTGAAGCTTTCTTT.

The V and J genes are TRBV5-6 and TRBJ2-1, with D unresolved. V lost 2 bases and J 7 bases, leaving 7 bases between the germline ends. CDR3 length: 12 residues. Germline CDR1 SGHDT, CDR2 YYEEEE. The CDR3 region has the DNA TGTGCCAGCAGCTTAGGACGGAATGAGCAGTTCTTC. It translates to CASSLGRNEQFF.

The chain has TRBV21-1 and TRBJ1-2. TRBV21-1 is a pseudogene. CDR3 size: 12 residues. CDR3 protein: CASSKGVNGYTF. CDR3 nucleotide sequence: TGTGCCAGCAGCAAAGGGGTTAATGGCTACACCTTC.

This CDR3 reads CASSYSTAYGSYEQYF. The DNA of the CDR3 is TGTGCCAGCAGTTATTCGACAGCTTACGGCTCCTACGAGCAGTACTTC. The V call is TRBV6-2 or TRBV6-3, the J call TRBJ2-7; tentatively, D is TRBD1 (5 bases). Trimming removed 3 bases from V and 0 bases from J, with 15 bases in between. The CDR3 consists of 16 residues. Germline V lookup: CDR1 MNHEY, CDR2 SVGEGT.

This clonotype turned up a few times. This chain connects TRBV5-6 to TRBJ1-1, with D perhaps matching TRBD1 (6 bases). The CDR3 is 16 residues long. Germline lookup yields CDR1 SGHDT and CDR2 YYEEEE. Trimming removed 0 bases at V and 1 base at J, with 13 bases between. CDR3 in DNA: TGTGCCAGCAGCTTGGGAAGTACAGGGCAGAACACTGAAGCTTTCTTT. Amino acid sequence: CASSLGSTGQNTEAFF.

V is TRBV5-1 and J is TRBJ2-1; D is ambiguous. V was cut by 3 bases and J by 0 bases, with 10 bases left in between. Germline CDR1 SGHRS, CDR2 YFSETQ. The CDR3 loop spans 15 amino acids. CDR3 in DNA: TGCGCCAGCAGCTGGGCACAGAGCTCCTACAATGAGCAGTTCTTC. Its translation is CASSWAQSSYNEQFF.

This clonotype was seen a few times. The chain links TRBV12-3 or TRBV12-4 to TRBJ2-1, with D uncertain. V shed 5 bases and J shed 8 bases, with 7 bases lying between them. The CDR3 is 11 residues long. CDR3 nucleotides: TGTGCCAGCAGTATTTTCTATGAGCAGTTCTTC. This translates into CASSIFYEQFF.

This chain uses TRBV2 with TRBJ2-5, with 7 positions matching TRBD2. CDR1 SNHLY and CDR2 FYNNEI come from the germline V gene. The V segment lost 4 bases and the J segment 0 bases; nucleotides outside the gene matches: 2. This CDR3 is built from 14 residues. The CDR3 DNA sequence: TGTGCCAGCAGTGGACGGGGGGACCAAGAGACCCAGTACTTC. This codes for CASSGRGDQETQYF.

There are many counts of this clonotype. This rearrangement joins TRBV20-1 to TRBJ2-7, with 7 nucleotides matching TRBD2. This CDR3 contains 15 residues. The V gene's germline CDR1 is DFQATT and CDR2 SNEGSKA (reference sequence). V trimming: 3 bases; J trimming: 3 bases; junction bases outside the gene matches: 11. CDR3: CSASILSGINYEQYF. The CDR3 nucleotides are TGCAGTGCTAGCATTTTAAGCGGGATAAACTACGAGCAGTACTTC.

This clonotype came up a few times. The V gene is TRBV2, the J gene TRBJ1-4; possible D gene TRBD1, 6 bases. CDR1 SNHLY and CDR2 FYNNEI come from the germline V gene. The CDR3 runs 14 residues. V gave up 6 bases and J gave up 0 bases, with 8 bases separating them. CDR3 in DNA: TGTGCCAGCAGCGCAGGGGCAACTAATGAAAAACTGTTTTTT. Translation gives CASSAGATNEKLFF.

This clonotype was picked up a small number of times. This sequence joins TRBV29-1 and TRBJ2-7; D ambiguous. Trimming shortened V by 5 bases and J by 6 bases, and 17 bases separated the two germline ends. The CDR3 extends over 13 amino acids. CDR1 SQVTM and CDR2 ANQGSEA come from the germline V gene. CDR3 amino acids: CSVIPQQYSEQYF. The CDR3 DNA follows: TGCAGCGTTATCCCCCAACAGTACTCCGAGCAGTACTTC.

This clonotype has a handful of counts. The chain is built from TRBV27 and TRBJ1-1; possible D gene TRBD1, 5 bases. The germline V and J ends were trimmed by 2 bases and 4 bases, with 14 bases remaining between them. The CDR3 has 15 residues. The germline V gene encodes CDR1 MNHEY and CDR2 SMNVEV (reference sequence). The CDR3 here is CASSLGADLGTEAFF. The CDR3, as DNA: TGTGCCAGCAGTTTAGGGGCGGACCTGGGCACTGAAGCTTTCTTT.

The sample holds a few counts of this clonotype. The chain carries TRBV6-5 and TRBJ2-5, with 8 bases fitting TRBD1. The CDR3 extends over 16 amino acids. Germline assignment: CDR1 MNHEY and CDR2 SVGAGI. V lost 2 bases and J lost 1; bases outside the gene matches: 6. CDR3 region: CASSYDSGGSQETQYF. Here the CDR3 DNA reads TGTGCCAGCAGTTACGACTCAGGGGGCTCCCAAGAGACCCAGTACTTC.

The chain couples TRBV12-3 or TRBV12-4 to TRBJ2-3, with D uncertain. Trimming cost V 10 bases and J 2 bases, with 4 bases left between them. The CDR3 spans 10 residues. The CDR3 region has the DNA TGTGCCACGACCACAGATACGCAGTATTTT. Translation gives CATTTDTQYF.

The chain uses TRBV3-1 and TRBJ2-3; 8 bases agree with TRBD2. Germline V lookup: CDR1 LGHDT, CDR2 YNNKEL (reference sequence). The V and J ends lost 0 bases and 3 bases, in that order; junction bases with no gene match: 2. The CDR3 is 15 amino acids. CDR3 region: CASSQEREATDTQYF. The DNA of the CDR3 is TGTGCCAGCAGCCAAGAGCGGGAGGCGACAGATACGCAGTATTTT.

V and J are TRBV7-9 and TRBJ2-5, with 7 bases matching TRBD2. This CDR3 spans 16 amino acids. Germline loops: CDR1 SEHNR, CDR2 FQNEAQ (reference sequence). V trimming: 5 bases; J trimming: 1 base; junction bases outside the gene matches: 10. DNA for the CDR3: TGTGCCAGCAGCCCATGGGGAGGGGCTACCCAAGAGACCCAGTACTTC. Its protein product is CASSPWGGATQETQYF.

This sequence joins TRBV25-1 and TRBJ2-7; a weak D match, TRBD1 (6 bases). The CDR3 loop spans 16 amino acids. CDR1 and CDR2 (germline): MGHDK, SYGVNS. Trimming removed 4 bases at V and 0 bases at J, with 16 bases between. In DNA form, the CDR3 reads TGTGCCAGCAGTGTGGACAGTGATAAAACCTCCTACGAGCAGTACTTC. Translation gives CASSVDSDKTSYEQYF.

The J gene is TRBJ2-3, the V gene TRBV11-3; tentative D call: TRBD2 (6 bases). Between the trimmed V and J ends, which lost 5 bases and 1 base, there was a span of 16 bases. Germline CDR1 SGHNT, CDR2 YENEEA. The CDR3 is 16 residues long. CDR3 nucleotide sequence: TGTGCCAGCAGCACGTGGGAGGACGGAGGCACAGATACGCAGTATTTT. It yields the protein CASSTWEDGGTDTQYF.

This clonotype was found a few times. The rearrangement links TRBV24-1 to TRBJ2-3, with 7 bases aligning to TRBD2. The CDR3 loop spans 15 amino acids. The J segment lost 3 bases and the V segment lost 5 bases, leaving 7 bases of the junction unmatched. Looked up from germline, CDR1 is KGHDR and CDR2 is SFDVKD. This CDR3 reads CATSGLRGRTDTQYF. In DNA form, the CDR3 reads TGTGCCACCAGTGGATTGCGGGGGAGGACAGATACGCAGTATTTT.

The chain carries TRBV24-1 and TRBJ2-5; 7 bases are a match to TRBD1. CDR1 KGHDR and CDR2 SFDVKD come from the germline V gene. CDR3 length: 11 amino acids. Trimming cost V 3 bases and J 10 bases; bases outside gene matches: 1. Here the CDR3 reads CATSDGQDQYF. The CDR3 DNA reads TGTGCCACCAGTGATGGACAGGACCAGTACTTC.

This clonotype was counted between two and nine times. The genes are TRBV12-3 or TRBV12-4 and TRBJ1-1; 7 bases align to TRBD1. Trimming at V came to 5 bases and at J to 8 bases, leaving 5 bases not matched to a gene. The CDR3 length is 12 residues. The CDR3 DNA follows: TGTGCCAGCAGTGCCACAGGGGAGGAAGCTTTCTTT. Translating gives CASSATGEEAFF.